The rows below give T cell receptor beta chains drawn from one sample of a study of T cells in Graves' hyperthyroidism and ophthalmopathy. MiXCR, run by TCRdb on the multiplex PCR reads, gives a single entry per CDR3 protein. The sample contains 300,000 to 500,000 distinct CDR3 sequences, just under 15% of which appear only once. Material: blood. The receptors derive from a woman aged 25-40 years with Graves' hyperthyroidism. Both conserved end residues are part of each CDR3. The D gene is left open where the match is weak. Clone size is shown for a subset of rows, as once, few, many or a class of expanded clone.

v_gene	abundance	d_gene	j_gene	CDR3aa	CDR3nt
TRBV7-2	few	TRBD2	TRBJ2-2	CASSTTAGVGGELFF	TGTGCCAGCAGCACGACAGCGGGAGTCGGCGGGGAGCTGTTTTTT
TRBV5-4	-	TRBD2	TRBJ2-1	CASSLDLSGTQRENEQFF	TGTGCCAGCAGCTTGGACCTCAGCGGGACCCAAAGGGAGAATGAGCAGTTCTTC
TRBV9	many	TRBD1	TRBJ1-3	CASSEATGRNTIYF	TGTGCCAGCAGCGAGGCGACAGGGAGGAACACCATATATTTT
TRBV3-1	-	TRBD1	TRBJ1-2	CASSRQGAGYTF	TGTGCCAGCAGCAGACAGGGGGCGGGCTACACCTTC
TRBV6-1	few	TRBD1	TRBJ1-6	CASSFAGTGGNSPLHF	TGTGCCAGCAGTTTCGCCGGGACAGGGGGGAATTCACCCCTCCACTTT
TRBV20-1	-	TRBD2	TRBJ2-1	CSATPLAGGYNEQFF	TGCAGTGCCACCCCCCTAGCGGGTGGATACAATGAGCAGTTCTTC
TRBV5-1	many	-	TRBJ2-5	CASSLDTRGRETQYF	TGCGCCAGCAGCTTGGATACAAGGGGTAGGGAGACCCAGTACTTC
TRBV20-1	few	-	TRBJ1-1	CSARTGNSNTEAFF	TGCAGTGCTCGAACGGGAAACTCGAACACTGAAGCTTTCTTT
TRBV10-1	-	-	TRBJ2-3	CASSEKGTGTDTQYF	TGCGCCAGCAGTGAGAAGGGGACGGGCACAGATACGCAGTATTTT
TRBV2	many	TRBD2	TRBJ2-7	CASRLGGSSYEQYF	TGTGCCAGCAGGCTGGGCGGGAGCTCCTACGAGCAGTACTTC
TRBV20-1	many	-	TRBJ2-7	CSVVPNTKSYEQYF	TGCAGTGTGGTGCCGAATACGAAATCCTACGAGCAGTACTTC
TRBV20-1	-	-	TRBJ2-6	CSARDIRHSGANVLTF	TGCAGTGCTAGAGATATTCGCCACTCTGGGGCCAACGTCCTGACTTTC
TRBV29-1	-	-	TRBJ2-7	CSVPPKTGYNWGDEQYF	TGCAGCGTTCCCCCAAAGACAGGTTACAATTGGGGTGATGAGCAGTACTTC
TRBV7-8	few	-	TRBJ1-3	CASSELWGSSGNTIYF	TGTGCCAGCAGCGAGCTGTGGGGGAGCTCTGGAAACACCATATATTTT
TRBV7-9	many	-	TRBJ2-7	CASSLFPAPSYEQYF	TGTGCCAGCAGCTTATTCCCAGCCCCCTCCTACGAGCAGTACTTC
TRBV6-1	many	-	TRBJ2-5	CATNRAAGAQETQYF	TGTGCCACAAACCGGGCTGCAGGCGCTCAAGAGACCCAGTACTTC
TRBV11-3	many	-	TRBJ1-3	CASRVGGNTIYF	TGTGCCAGCCGCGTGGGTGGAAACACCATATATTTT
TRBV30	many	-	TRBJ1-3	CAWSARQFGSGNTIYF	TGTGCCTGGAGTGCTCGACAGTTCGGCTCTGGAAACACCATATATTTT
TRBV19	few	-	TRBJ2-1	CASSREVSYNEQFF	TGTGCCAGTAGTAGGGAAGTCTCCTACAATGAGCAGTTCTTC
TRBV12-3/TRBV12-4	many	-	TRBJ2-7	CASSLAGGLNEQYF	TGTGCCAGCAGTTTAGCGGGAGGTCTCAACGAGCAGTACTTC
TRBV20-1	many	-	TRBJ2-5	CSASRQQETQYF	TGCAGTGCTAGCAGGCAGCAAGAGACCCAGTACTTC
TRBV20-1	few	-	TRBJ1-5	CSASSRANQPQHF	TGCAGTGCTAGCTCCAGGGCCAATCAGCCCCAGCATTTT
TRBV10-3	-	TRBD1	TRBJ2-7	CAIMKDRDLYEQYF	TGTGCCATCATGAAGGACAGGGACCTCTACGAGCAGTACTTC
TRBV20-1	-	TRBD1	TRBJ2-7	CSAPGQGAREQYF	TGCAGTGCCCCGGGTCAGGGGGCGCGGGAGCAGTACTTC
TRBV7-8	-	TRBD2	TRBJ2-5	CASSLGGAGGPRETQYF	TGTGCCAGCAGCTTAGGGGGCGCGGGAGGGCCGAGGGAGACCCAGTACTTC
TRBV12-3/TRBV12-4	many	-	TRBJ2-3	CASSVVSTDTQYF	TGTGCCAGCAGTGTAGTAAGCACAGATACGCAGTATTTT
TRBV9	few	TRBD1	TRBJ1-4	CASSRGGTGNSNEKLFF	TGTGCCAGCAGCAGAGGCGGGACAGGGAATTCTAATGAAAAACTGTTTTTT
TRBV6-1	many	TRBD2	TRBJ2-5	CASRTMTSGRRTQYF	TGTGCCAGCAGGACCATGACTAGCGGGAGGAGGACCCAGTACTTC
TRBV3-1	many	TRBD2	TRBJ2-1	CASSQELAGVDNEQFF	TGTGCCAGCAGCCAAGAACTAGCGGGAGTGGACAATGAGCAGTTCTTC
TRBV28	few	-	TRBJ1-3	CASSLSLPSGNTIYF	TGTGCCAGCAGTTTATCCCTCCCCTCTGGAAACACCATATATTTT
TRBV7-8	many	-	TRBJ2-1	CASSSRDYNEQFF	TGTGCCAGCAGCTCCCGGGATTACAATGAGCAGTTCTTC
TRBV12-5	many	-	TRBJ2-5	CASGLSIEETQYF	TGTGCTAGTGGTTTGAGCATAGAAGAGACCCAGTACTTC
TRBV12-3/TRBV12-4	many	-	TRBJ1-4	CASRQGGNEKLFF	TGTGCCAGCAGGCAGGGTGGGAATGAAAAACTGTTTTTT
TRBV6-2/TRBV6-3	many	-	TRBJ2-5	CASSYYSGTQYF	TGTGCCAGCAGTTACTATTCAGGGACCCAGTACTTC
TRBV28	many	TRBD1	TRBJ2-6	CASSSQGAGANVLTF	TGTGCCAGCAGTTCACAGGGGGCTGGGGCCAACGTCCTGACTTTC
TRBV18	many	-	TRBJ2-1	CASSPRLGEQFF	TGTGCCAGCTCACCTCGGCTCGGTGAGCAGTTCTTC
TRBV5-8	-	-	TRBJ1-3	CASSDTSSGNTIYF	TGTGCCAGCAGCGATACAAGCTCTGGAAACACCATATATTTT
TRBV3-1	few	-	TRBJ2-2	CASSLMIGDTGELSF	TGTGCCAGCAGCCTAATGATAGGGGATACCGGGGAGCTGTCTTTT
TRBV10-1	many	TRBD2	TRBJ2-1	CASSGSTSGRDGEQFF	TGCGCCAGCAGTGGGTCGACTAGCGGGAGGGATGGTGAGCAGTTCTTC
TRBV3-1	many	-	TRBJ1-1	CASSQDWDNTEAFF	TGTGCCAGCAGCCAAGATTGGGACAACACTGAAGCTTTCTTT
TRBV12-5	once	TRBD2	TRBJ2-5	CASGPAGGSGETQYF	TGTGCTAGTGGTCCTGCGGGGGGGTCAGGTGAGACCCAGTACTTC
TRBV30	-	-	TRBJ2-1	CAWSVGQKLYNEQFF	TGTGCCTGGAGTGTAGGGCAGAAGCTATACAATGAGCAGTTCTTC